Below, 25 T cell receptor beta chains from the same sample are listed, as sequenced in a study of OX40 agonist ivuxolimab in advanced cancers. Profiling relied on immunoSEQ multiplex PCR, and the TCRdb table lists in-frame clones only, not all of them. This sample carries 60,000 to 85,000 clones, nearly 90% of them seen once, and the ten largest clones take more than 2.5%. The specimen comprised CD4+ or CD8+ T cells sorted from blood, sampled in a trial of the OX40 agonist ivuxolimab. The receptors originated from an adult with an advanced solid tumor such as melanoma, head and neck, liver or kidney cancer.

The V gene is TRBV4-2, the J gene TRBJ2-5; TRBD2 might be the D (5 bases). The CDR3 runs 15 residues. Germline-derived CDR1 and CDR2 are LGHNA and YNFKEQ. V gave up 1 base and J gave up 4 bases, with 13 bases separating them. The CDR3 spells CASSQGLPRRETQYF. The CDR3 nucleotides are TGTGCCAGCAGCCAAGGACTACCTAGGAGAGAGACCCAGTACTTC.

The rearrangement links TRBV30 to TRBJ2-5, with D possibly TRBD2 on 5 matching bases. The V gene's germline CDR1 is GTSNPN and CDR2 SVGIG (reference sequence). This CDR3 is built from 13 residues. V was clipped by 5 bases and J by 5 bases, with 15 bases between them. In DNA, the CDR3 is TGTGCCTGGTCTCAATCGGGCGGGGAGACCCAGTACTTC. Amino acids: CAWSQSGGETQYF. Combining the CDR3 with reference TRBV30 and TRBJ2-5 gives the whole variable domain SQTIHQWPATLVQPVGSPLSLECTVEGTSNPNLYWYRQAAGRGLQLLFYSVGIGQISSEVPQNLSASRPQDRQFILSSKKLLLSDSGFYLCAWSQSGGETQYFGPGTRLLVL.

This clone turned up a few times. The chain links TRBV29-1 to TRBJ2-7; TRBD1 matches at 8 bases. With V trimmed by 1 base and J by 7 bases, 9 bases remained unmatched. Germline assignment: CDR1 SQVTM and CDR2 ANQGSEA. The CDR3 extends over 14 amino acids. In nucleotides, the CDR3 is TGCAGCGTTGAAGTAGGTCAGGGGGCAAGTGAGCAGTACTTC. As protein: CSVEVGQGASEQYF.

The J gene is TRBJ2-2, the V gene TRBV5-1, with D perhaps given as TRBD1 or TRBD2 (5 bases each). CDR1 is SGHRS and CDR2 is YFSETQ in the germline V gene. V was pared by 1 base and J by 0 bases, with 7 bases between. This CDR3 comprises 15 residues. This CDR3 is CASSLLGANTGELFF. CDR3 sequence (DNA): TGCGCCAGCAGCTTGCTGGGGGCGAACACCGGGGAGCTGTTTTTT. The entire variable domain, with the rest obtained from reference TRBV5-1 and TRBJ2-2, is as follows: KAGVTQTPRYLIKTRGQQVTLSCSPISGHRSVSWYQQTPGQGLQFLFEYFSETQRNKGNFPGRFSGRQFSNSRSEMNVSTLELGDSALYLCASSLLGANTGELFFGEGSRLTVL.

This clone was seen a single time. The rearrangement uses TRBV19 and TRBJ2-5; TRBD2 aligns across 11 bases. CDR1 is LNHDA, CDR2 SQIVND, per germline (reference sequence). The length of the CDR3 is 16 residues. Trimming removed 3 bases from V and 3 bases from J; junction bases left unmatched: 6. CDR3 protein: CASSILASGRKETQYF. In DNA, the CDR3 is TGTGCCAGTAGTATTTTGGCTAGCGGGAGGAAAGAGACCCAGTACTTC.

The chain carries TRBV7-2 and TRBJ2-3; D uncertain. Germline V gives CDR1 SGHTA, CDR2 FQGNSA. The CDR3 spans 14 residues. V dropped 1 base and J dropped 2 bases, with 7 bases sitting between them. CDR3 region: CASSLGQTTDTQYF. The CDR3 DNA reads TGTGCCAGCAGCTTAGGGCAGACCACAGATACGCAGTATTTT.

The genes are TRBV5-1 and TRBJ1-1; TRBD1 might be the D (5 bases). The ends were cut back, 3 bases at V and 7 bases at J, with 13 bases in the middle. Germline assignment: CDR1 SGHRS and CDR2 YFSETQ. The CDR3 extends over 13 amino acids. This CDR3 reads CASSSDTRLEAFF. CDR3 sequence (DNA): TGCGCCAGCAGCTCGGACACTAGGCTTGAAGCTTTCTTT. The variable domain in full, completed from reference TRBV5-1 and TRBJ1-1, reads KAGVTQTPRYLIKTRGQQVTLSCSPISGHRSVSWYQQTPGQGLQFLFEYFSETQRNKGNFPGRFSGRQFSNSRSEMNVSTLELGDSALYLCASSSDTRLEAFFGQGTRLTVV.

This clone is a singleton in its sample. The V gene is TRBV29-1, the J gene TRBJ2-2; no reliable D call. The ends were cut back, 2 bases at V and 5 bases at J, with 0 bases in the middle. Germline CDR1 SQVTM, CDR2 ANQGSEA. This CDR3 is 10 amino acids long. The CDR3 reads CSVETGELFF. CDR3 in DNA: TGCAGCGTTGAAACCGGGGAGCTGTTTTTT.

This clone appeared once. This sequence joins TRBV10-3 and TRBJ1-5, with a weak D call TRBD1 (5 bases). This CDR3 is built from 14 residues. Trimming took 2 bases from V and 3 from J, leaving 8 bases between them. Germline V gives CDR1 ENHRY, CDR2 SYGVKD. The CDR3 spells CAISEARVNQPQHF. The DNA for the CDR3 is TGTGCCATCAGTGAGGCCAGGGTCAATCAGCCCCAGCATTTT.

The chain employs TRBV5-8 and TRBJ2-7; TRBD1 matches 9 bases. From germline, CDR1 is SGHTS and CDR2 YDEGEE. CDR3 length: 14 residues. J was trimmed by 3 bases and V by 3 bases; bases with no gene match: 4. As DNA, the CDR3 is TGTGCCAGCAGCTCGGCGGGACAGGGCTACGAGCAGTACTTC. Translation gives CASSSAGQGYEQYF. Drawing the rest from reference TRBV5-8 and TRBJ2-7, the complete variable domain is EAGVTQSPTHLIKTRGQQATLRCSPISGHTSVYWYQQALGLGLQFLLWYDEGEERNRGNFPPRFSGRQFPNYSSELNVNALELEDSALYLCASSSAGQGYEQYFGPGTRLTVT.

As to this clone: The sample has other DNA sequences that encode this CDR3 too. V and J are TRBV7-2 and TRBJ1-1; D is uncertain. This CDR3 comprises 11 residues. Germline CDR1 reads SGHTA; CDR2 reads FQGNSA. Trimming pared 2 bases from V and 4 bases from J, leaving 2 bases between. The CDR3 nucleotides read TGTGCCAGCAGCTTATCCACTGAAGCTTTCTTT. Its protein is CASSLSTEAFF.

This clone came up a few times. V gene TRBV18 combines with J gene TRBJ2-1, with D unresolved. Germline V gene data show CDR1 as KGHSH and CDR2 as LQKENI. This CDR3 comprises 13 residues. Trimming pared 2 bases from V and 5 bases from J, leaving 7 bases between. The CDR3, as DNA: TGTGCCAGCTCACCAGGGTCTCACAATGAGCAGTTCTTC. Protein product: CASSPGSHNEQFF. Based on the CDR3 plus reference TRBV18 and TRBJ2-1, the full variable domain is NAGVMQNPRHLVRRRGQEARLRCSPMKGHSHVYWYRQLPEEGLKFMVYLQKENIIDESGMPKERFSAEFPKEGPSILRIQQVVRGDSAAYFCASSPGSHNEQFFGPGTRLTVL.

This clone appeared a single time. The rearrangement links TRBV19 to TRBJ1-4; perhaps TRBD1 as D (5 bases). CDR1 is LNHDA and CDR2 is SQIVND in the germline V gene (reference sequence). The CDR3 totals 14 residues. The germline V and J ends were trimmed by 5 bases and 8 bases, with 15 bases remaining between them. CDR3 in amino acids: CASSVTGGREKLFF. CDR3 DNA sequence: TGTGCCAGTAGTGTGACCGGGGGAAGGGAAAAACTGTTTTTT.

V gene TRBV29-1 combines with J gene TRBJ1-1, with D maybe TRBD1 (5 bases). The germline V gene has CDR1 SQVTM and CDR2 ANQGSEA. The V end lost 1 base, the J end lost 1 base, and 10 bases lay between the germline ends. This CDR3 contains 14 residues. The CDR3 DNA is TGCAGCGTTGAAGCGGGCGGACAGAACACTGAAGCTTTCTTT. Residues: CSVEAGGQNTEAFF.

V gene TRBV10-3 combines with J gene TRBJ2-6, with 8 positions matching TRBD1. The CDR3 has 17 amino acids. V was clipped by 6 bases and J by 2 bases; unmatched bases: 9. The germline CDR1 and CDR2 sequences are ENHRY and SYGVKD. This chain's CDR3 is CAIRDVQGATGANVLTF. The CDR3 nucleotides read TGTGCCATCAGGGACGTCCAGGGGGCAACTGGGGCCAACGTCCTGACTTTC.

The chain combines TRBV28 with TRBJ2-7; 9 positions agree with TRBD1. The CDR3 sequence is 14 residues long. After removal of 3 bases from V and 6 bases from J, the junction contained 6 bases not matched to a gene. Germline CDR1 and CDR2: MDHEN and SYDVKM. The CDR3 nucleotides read TGTGCCAGCAGTTTGGCGGGACAGGGCTCCGAGCAGTACTTC. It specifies CASSLAGQGSEQYF.

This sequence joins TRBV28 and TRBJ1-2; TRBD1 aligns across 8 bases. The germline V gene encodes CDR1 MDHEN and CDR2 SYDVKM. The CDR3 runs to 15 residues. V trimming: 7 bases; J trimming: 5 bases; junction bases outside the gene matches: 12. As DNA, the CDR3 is TGTGCCAGCATCCTCGGACAGGGAAGAAGGTATGGCTACACCTTC. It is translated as CASILGQGRRYGYTF.

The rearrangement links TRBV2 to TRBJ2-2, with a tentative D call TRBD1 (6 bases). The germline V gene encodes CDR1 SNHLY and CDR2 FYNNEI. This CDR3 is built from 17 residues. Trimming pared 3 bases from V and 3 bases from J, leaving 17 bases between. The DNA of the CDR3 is TGTGCCAGCAGTGACGGGACATCGAAAGGTGACACCGGGGAGCTGTTTTTT. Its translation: CASSDGTSKGDTGELFF.

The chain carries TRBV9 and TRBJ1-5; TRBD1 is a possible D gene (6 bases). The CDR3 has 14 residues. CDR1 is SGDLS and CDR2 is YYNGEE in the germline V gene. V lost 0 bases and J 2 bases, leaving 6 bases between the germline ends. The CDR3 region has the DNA TGTGCCAGCAGCGTAGCAGGGGGCAATCAGCCCCAGCATTTT. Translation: CASSVAGGNQPQHF.

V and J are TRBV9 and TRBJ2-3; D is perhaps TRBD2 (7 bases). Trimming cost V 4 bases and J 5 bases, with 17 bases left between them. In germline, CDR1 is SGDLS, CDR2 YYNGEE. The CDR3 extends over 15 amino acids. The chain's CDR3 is CASSPHGGLLDTQYF. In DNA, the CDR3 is TGTGCCAGCAGCCCCCACGGGGGGCTTTTAGATACGCAGTATTTT.

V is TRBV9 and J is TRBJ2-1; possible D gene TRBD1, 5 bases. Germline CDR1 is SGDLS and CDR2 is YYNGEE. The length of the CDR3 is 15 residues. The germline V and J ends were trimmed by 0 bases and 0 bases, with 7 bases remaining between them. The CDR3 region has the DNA TGTGCCAGCAGCGTAGCAGACAGCTCCTACAATGAGCAGTTCTTC. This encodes CASSVADSSYNEQFF.

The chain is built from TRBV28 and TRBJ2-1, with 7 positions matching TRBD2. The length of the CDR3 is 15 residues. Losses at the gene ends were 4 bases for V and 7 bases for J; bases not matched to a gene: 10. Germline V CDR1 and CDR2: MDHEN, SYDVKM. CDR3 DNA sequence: TGTGCCAGCAGTTCGGCGGGAGCTGGGGAGAATGAGCAGTTCTTC. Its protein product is CASSSAGAGENEQFF.

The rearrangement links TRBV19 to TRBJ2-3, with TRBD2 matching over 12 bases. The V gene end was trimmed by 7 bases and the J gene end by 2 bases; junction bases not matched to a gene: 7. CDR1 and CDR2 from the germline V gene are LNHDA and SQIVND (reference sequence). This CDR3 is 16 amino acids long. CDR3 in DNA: TGTGCCAGTACCCCGACTAGCGGGAGTCCCACAGATACGCAGTATTTT. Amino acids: CASTPTSGSPTDTQYF.

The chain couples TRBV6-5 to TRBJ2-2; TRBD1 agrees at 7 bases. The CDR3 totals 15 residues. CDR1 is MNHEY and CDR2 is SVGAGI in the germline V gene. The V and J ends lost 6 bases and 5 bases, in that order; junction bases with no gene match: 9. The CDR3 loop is CASSPQGILTGELFF. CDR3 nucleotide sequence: TGTGCCAGCAGCCCACAGGGGATATTGACCGGGGAGCTGTTTTTT.

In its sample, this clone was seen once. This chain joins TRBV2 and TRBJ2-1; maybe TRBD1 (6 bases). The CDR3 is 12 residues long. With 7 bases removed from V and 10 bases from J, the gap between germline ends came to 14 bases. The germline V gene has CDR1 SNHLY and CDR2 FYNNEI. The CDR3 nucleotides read TGTGCCAGCACTACAGGGTTCGCAGAGCAGTTCTTC. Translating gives CASTTGFAEQFF.